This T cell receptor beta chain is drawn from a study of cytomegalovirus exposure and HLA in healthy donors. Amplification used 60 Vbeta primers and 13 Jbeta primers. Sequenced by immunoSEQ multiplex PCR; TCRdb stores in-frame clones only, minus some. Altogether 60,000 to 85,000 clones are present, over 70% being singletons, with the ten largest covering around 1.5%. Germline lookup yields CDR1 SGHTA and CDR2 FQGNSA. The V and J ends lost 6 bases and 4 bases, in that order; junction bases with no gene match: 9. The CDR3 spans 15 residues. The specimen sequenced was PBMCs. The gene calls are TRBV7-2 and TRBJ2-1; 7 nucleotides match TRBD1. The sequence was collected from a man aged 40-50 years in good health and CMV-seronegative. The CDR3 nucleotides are TGTGCCAGCAGATACAACAGGGGCCCTTACAATGAGCAGTTCTTC. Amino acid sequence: CASRYNRGPYNEQFF. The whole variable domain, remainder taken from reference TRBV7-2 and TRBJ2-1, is GAGVSQSPSNKVTEKGKDVELRCDPISGHTALYWYRQSLGQGLEFLIYFQGNSAPDKSGLPSDRFSAERTGGSVSTLTIQRTQQEDSAVYLCASRYNRGPYNEQFFGPGTRLTVL.